Below are 20 T cell receptor beta chains sequenced from a single sample in a study of cytomegalovirus exposure and HLA in healthy donors. PCR used 60 Vbeta primers and 13 Jbeta primers. Libraries were prepared by immunoSEQ multiplex PCR; TCRdb keeps only in-frame clonotypes and omits some of them. Among about 98,000 clones listed, about 70% were seen once. Sequencing was performed on PBMCs. These receptors were collected from a human donor in good health.

This clone was seen a few times. The chain uses TRBV2 and TRBJ2-7, with 9 nucleotides matching TRBD1. CDR3 size: 15 residues. V was pared by 5 bases and J by 5 bases, with 10 bases of the junction left unmatched. Germline CDR1 reads SNHLY; CDR2 reads FYNNEI. CDR3 loop: CASSPPGQGLHEQYF. Written as DNA, the CDR3 is TGTGCCAGCAGTCCTCCGGGACAGGGTCTCCACGAGCAGTACTTC.

The chain uses TRBV5-1 and TRBJ2-3; D is unresolved. The germline gives CDR1 SGHRS, CDR2 YFSETQ. The CDR3 runs 15 residues. V was shortened by 0 bases and J by 0 bases, with 8 bases between the two germline ends. The CDR3 region is CASSLDILSTDTQYF. The CDR3 DNA reads as TGCGCCAGCAGCTTGGACATCCTTAGCACAGATACGCAGTATTTT.

This clone was counted only a few times. This chain uses TRBV5-1 with TRBJ1-1; no firm D call. The CDR3 contains 15 residues. V shed 1 base and J shed 1 base, with 11 bases lying between them. Germline V gives CDR1 SGHRS, CDR2 YFSETQ. The CDR3 protein is CASSLNGVRNTEAFF. The CDR3 nucleotides read TGCGCCAGCAGCTTGAACGGGGTAAGGAACACTGAAGCTTTCTTT.

This clone was recorded once. The chain recombines TRBV29-1 with TRBJ1-1; 7 bases match TRBD1. With 1 base clipped from V and 8 bases from J, the junction kept 4 bases outside the gene matches. The germline gives CDR1 SQVTM, CDR2 ANQGSEA. This CDR3 is 12 amino acids long. DNA for the CDR3: TGCAGCGTTGAAGGACAGGGTTACGAAGCTTTCTTT. Translation gives CSVEGQGYEAFF.

V usage is TRBV5-8 and J usage is TRBJ2-1, with 9 bases identical to TRBD1. This CDR3 comprises 13 residues. V was pared by 5 bases and J by 7 bases, with 4 bases of the junction left unmatched. CDR1 is SGHTS and CDR2 is YDEGEE in the germline V gene. The CDR3 DNA sequence: TGTGCCAGCAGGGGACAGGGTGGGAATGAGCAGTTCTTC. Protein sequence: CASRGQGGNEQFF.

The rearrangement uses TRBV5-1 and TRBJ2-7; weak D call: TRBD1 (5 bases). The CDR3 length is 15 residues. Trimming removed 0 bases at V and 2 bases at J, with 12 bases between. Per the germline V gene, CDR1 is SGHRS and CDR2 is YFSETQ. The CDR3, as DNA: TGCGCCAGCAGCTTGGCGTCAGGGCCCACCTACGAGCAGTACTTC. Protein: CASSLASGPTYEQYF.

The CDR3 reads CSVAGTGERYEQYF. The CDR3 DNA is TGCAGCGTCGCAGGGACAGGGGAAAGGTACGAGCAGTACTTC. The genes are TRBV29-1 and TRBJ2-5; 10 nucleotides line up with TRBD1. The last part of the DNA fits TRBJ2-7 better; the J call may be wrong. The germline V gene has CDR1 SQVTM and CDR2 ANQGSEA. The CDR3 length is 14 residues.

This chain joins TRBV4-3 and TRBJ1-1; the match to TRBD1 covers 8 bases. Germline trimming cut 2 bases from V and 6 bases from J; bases unmatched to any gene: 14. Germline loops: CDR1 LGHNA, CDR2 YSLEER. The CDR3 is 17 amino acids. The CDR3 DNA reads as TGCGCCAGCAGCCAACATCGACAGGGGATTCTTATGGCTGAAGCTTTCTTT. This codes for CASSQHRQGILMAEAFF.

V usage is TRBV4-2 and J usage is TRBJ2-3; 7 bases align to TRBD2. Germline V gene lookup returns CDR1 LGHNA and CDR2 YNFKEQ. Losses at the gene ends were 6 bases for V and 3 bases for J; bases not matched to a gene: 9. CDR3 size: 15 residues. For the CDR3, the DNA is TGTGCCAGCAGTGGGAGGGGCCCCCGGACAGATACGCAGTATTTT. Translating it yields CASSGRGPRTDTQYF.

The rearrangement joins TRBV13 to TRBJ1-5, with D uncertain. Per the germline V gene, CDR1 is PRHDT and CDR2 is FYEKMQ (reference sequence). Trimming left V 3 bases short and J 0 bases short, with 6 bases between. The CDR3 has 14 residues. The CDR3 coding sequence is TGTGCCAGCAGCTTCCGGGATAGCAATCAGCCCCAGCATTTT. Translation: CASSFRDSNQPQHF. Full variable domain (rest looked up from reference TRBV13 and TRBJ1-5): AAGVIQSPRHLIKEKRETATLKCYPIPRHDTVYWYQQGPGQDPQFLISFYEKMQSDKGSIPDRFSAQQFSDYHSELNMSSLELGDSALYFCASSFRDSNQPQHFGDGTRLSIL.

V is TRBV19 and J is TRBJ2-1, with D possibly matching TRBD2 (5 bases). The CDR3 is 14 residues long. Germline V gene lookup returns CDR1 LNHDA and CDR2 SQIVND (reference sequence). V lost 9 bases and J 5 bases, leaving 17 bases between the germline ends. CDR3: CASIGLPWDNEQFF. The CDR3, as DNA: TGTGCCAGCATTGGACTTCCTTGGGACAATGAGCAGTTCTTC. The variable domain in full, completed from reference TRBV19 and TRBJ2-1, reads DGGITQSPKYLFRKEGQNVTLSCEQNLNHDAMYWYRQDPGQGLRLIYYSQIVNDFQKGDIAEGYSVSREKKESFPLTVTSAQKNPTAFYLCASIGLPWDNEQFFGPGTRLTVL.

V is TRBV18 and J is TRBJ2-7, with a possible D match to TRBD2 (5 bases). The germline V gene encodes CDR1 KGHSH and CDR2 LQKENI. This CDR3 region has 13 residues. V lost 3 bases and J 1 base, leaving 7 bases between the germline ends. Here the CDR3 reads CASSPRESYEQYF. The DNA of the CDR3 is TGTGCCAGCTCACCGAGGGAGTCCTACGAGCAGTACTTC.

The genes are TRBV27 and TRBJ2-1; TRBD2 matches at 10 bases. J gave up 15 bases and V 0 bases, and 5 bases lay outside the gene matches. CDR1 and CDR2 from the germline V gene are MNHEY and SMNVEV (reference sequence). CDR3 length equals 13 residues. CDR3 in amino acids: CASSLSLAGPLFF. CDR3 DNA sequence: TGTGCCAGCAGTTTATCACTAGCGGGGCCTTTGTTCTTC.

For the CDR3, the DNA is TGTGCCAGCAGCTTAGACAGCTATGGCTACACCTTC. Its protein is CASSLDSYGYTF. The rearrangement links TRBV7-2 to TRBJ1-2; D not certain. Trimming left V 1 base short and J 4 bases short, with 4 bases between. Germline V lookup: CDR1 SGHTA, CDR2 FQGNSA. This CDR3 is 12 amino acids long.

The chain is built from TRBV11-3 and TRBJ2-2, with 7 bases aligning to TRBD1. The CDR3 has 14 residues. V shed 5 bases, J shed 6 bases, and the junction held 6 bases outside the gene matches. Germline lookup yields CDR1 SGHNT and CDR2 YENEEA. In DNA, the CDR3 is TGTGCCAGCAGCCCCACGACAGGGTCCGGGGAGCTGTTTTTT. Translation gives CASSPTTGSGELFF.

This chain links TRBV7-9 with TRBJ2-6; TRBD1 aligns across 7 bases. CDR1 and CDR2 (germline): SEHNR, FQNEAQ (reference sequence). V gave up 2 bases and J gave up 3 bases; unmatched junction bases: 7. This CDR3 region has 17 residues. For the CDR3, the DNA is TGTGCCAGCAGCTTAATGGGTCGACAGGGTGGGGCCAACGTCCTGACTTTC. The encoded protein is CASSLMGRQGGANVLTF.

With regard to this clone: Germline and junction disagree at one end, which may indicate a read error. The chain joins TRBV7-9 to TRBJ1-5, with D maybe TRBD1 (6 bases). This CDR3 spans 17 amino acids. Per the germline V gene, CDR1 is SEHNR and CDR2 is FQNEAQ (reference sequence). Written as DNA, the CDR3 is TGTTCCAGCAGCTTAGGCCGGATTGGCAGGGGCGTTCAGCCCCAGCATTTT. It translates to CSSSLGRIGRGVQPQHF.

A single count supports this clone. The chain has TRBV15 and TRBJ2-4; tentatively, D is TRBD1 (7 bases). V was clipped by 2 bases and J by 0 bases, with 26 bases between them. The germline CDR1 and CDR2 sequences are LNHNV and YYDKDF (reference sequence). This CDR3 contains 21 residues. In DNA, the CDR3 is TGTGCCACCAGCAGATTCCAAACAGGGGAGGAGTACTGGGGAGCCAAAAACATTCAGTACTTC. Protein: CATSRFQTGEEYWGAKNIQYF.

V usage is TRBV11-2 and J usage is TRBJ2-1; TRBD2 matches at 8 bases. Per germline, CDR1 SGHAT and CDR2 FQNNGV. The V gene end was trimmed by 2 bases and the J gene end by 3 bases; junction bases not matched to a gene: 6. This CDR3 has 16 residues. The DNA of the CDR3 is TGTGCCAGCAGCTTACAGCGGGAGCTATTCTACAATGAGCAGTTCTTC. Amino acid sequence: CASSLQRELFYNEQFF.

This clone was seen once. This chain uses TRBV30 with TRBJ2-1; 8 bases align to TRBD1. This CDR3 comprises 12 residues. Germline loops: CDR1 GTSNPN, CDR2 SVGIG (reference sequence). Trimming cost V 1 base and J 14 bases; bases outside gene matches: 7. CDR3 region: CAWSARQGFEFF. The DNA for the CDR3 is TGTGCCTGGAGTGCCCGACAGGGGTTTGAGTTCTTC.